This T cell receptor beta chain was captured in a study of post-analysis software for immune sequencing data. Study overall: Patients had relapsing-remitting, secondary progressive or progressive-relapsing multiple sclerosis; some lacked subtype. Findings and limits, study-wide: Significantly lower normalized Chao1 diversity was seen in multiple sclerosis patients than in controls. Elevated frequency relative to controls characterized several TRBV segments in patients, TRBV5-6, TRBV5-1 and TRBV20-1 among them. Samples made in the same batch grouped tightly together by F measure.

Incorporated into the TCR beta cDNA libraries were unique molecular identifiers, which served to reduce PCR and sequencing biases. Input of about 0.85 to 10 million T cells yielded 500,000 to 550,000 cDNA molecules. A single record per CDR3 protein comes from TCRdb applying MiXCR to the PCR reads. The sample holds roughly 670,000 distinct CDR3 sequences, 59% seen once. In the case of this clonotype: The antigen is unknown.

Per the germline V gene, CDR1 is MNHEY and CDR2 is SMNVEV (reference sequence). V gave up 1 base and J gave up 0 bases, with 12 bases separating them. The CDR3 totals 16 residues. The clonotype originates from a girl under 10 years old with multiple sclerosis. This chain joins TRBV27 and TRBJ2-5; D gene unclear. What was sequenced was blood. CDR3 nucleotide sequence: TGTGCCAGCAGTTTATACGGCAGTCCCGACCAAGAGACCCAGTACTTC. Amino acids: CASSLYGSPDQETQYF.